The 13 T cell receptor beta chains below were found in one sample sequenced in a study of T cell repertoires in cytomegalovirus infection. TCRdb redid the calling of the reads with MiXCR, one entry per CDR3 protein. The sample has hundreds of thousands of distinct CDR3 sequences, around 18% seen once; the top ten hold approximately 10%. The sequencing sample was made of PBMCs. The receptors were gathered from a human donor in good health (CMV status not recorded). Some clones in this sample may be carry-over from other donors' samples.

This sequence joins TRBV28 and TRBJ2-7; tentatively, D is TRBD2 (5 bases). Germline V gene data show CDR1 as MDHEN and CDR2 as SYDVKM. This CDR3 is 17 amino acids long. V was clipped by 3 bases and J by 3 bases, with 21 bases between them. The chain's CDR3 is CASSFRLWERLLYEQYF. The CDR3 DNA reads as TGTGCCAGCAGTTTCCGCCTCTGGGAGCGCCTACTCTACGAGCAGTACTTC.

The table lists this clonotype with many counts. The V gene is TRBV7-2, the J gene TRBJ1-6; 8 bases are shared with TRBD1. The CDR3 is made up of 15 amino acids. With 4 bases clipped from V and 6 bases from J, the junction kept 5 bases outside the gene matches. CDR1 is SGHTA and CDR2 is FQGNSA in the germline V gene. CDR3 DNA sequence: TGTGCCAGCAGCTCGACAGGGGTTTTTAATTCACCCCTCCACTTT. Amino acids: CASSSTGVFNSPLHF.

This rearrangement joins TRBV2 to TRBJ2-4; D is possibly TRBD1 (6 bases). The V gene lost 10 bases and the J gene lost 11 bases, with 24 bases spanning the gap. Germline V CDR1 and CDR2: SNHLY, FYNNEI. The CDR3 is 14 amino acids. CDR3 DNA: TGTGCCACAACCCGCGAAACAGGGAAAGCGGTTCAGTACTTC. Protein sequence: CATTRETGKAVQYF.

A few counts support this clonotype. In nucleotides, the CDR3 is TGTGCCAGCAGCTTGGATGCAGGACATCTGTCTGAAAAACTGTTTTTT. Amino acid sequence: CASSLDAGHLSEKLFF. The rearrangement links TRBV5-5 to TRBJ1-4; D may be TRBD1 (5 bases). This CDR3 region has 16 residues. From germline, CDR1 is SGHKS and CDR2 YYEKEE (reference sequence). V dropped 0 bases and J dropped 7 bases, with 16 bases sitting between them.

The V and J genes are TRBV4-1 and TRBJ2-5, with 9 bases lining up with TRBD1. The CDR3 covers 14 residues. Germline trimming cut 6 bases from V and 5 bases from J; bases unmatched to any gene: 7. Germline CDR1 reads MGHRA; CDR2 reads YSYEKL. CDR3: CASSRWTGEETQYF. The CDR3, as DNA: TGCGCCAGCAGTCGATGGACAGGGGAGGAGACCCAGTACTTC.

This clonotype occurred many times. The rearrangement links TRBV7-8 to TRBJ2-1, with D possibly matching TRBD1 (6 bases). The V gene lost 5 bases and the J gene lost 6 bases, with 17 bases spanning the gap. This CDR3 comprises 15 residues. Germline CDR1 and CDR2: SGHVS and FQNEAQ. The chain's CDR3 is CASSLHRVLINEQFF. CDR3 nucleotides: TGTGCCAGCAGCCTCCACAGGGTCCTAATCAATGAGCAGTTCTTC. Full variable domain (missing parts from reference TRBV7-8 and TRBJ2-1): GAGVSQSPRYKVAKRGQDVALRCDPISGHVSLFWYQQALGQGPEFLTYFQNEAQLDKSGLPSDRFFAERPEGSVSTLKIQRTQQEDSAVYLCASSLHRVLINEQFFGPGTRLTVL.

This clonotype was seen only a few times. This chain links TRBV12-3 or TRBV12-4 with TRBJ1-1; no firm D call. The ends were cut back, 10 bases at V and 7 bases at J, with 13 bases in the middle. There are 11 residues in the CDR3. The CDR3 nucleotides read TGTGCCACAACCACTCGAGGTGAAGCTTTCTTT. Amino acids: CATTTRGEAFF.

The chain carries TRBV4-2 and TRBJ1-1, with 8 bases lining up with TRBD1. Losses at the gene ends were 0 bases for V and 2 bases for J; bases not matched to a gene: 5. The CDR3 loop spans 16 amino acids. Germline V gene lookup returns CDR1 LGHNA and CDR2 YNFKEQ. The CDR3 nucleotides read TGTGCCAGCAGCCAAGATCCCTCAGGGGGCAACACTGAAGCTTTCTTT. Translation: CASSQDPSGGNTEAFF.

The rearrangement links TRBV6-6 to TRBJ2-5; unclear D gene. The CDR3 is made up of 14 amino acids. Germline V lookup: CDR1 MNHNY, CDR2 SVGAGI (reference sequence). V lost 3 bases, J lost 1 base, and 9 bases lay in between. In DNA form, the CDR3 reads TGTGCCAGCAGTTATGATCGCCTCCAAGAGACCCAGTACTTC. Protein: CASSYDRLQETQYF.

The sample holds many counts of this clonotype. The CDR3 sequence is CASTGVGGYEQYF. The CDR3 nucleotides read TGTGCCAGCACGGGAGTGGGGGGTTACGAGCAGTACTTC. The V and J genes are TRBV28 and TRBJ2-7; TRBD2 is a possible D gene (6 bases). V was pared by 7 bases and J by 4 bases, with 14 bases between. The CDR3 sequence is 13 residues long. The germline V gene encodes CDR1 MDHEN and CDR2 SYDVKM. The full variable domain, rest sourced from reference TRBV28 and TRBJ2-7, is DVKVTQSSRYLVKRTGEKVFLECVQDMDHENMFWYRQDPGLGLRLIYFSYDVKMKEKGDIPEGYSVSREKKERFSLILESASTNQTSMYLCASTGVGGYEQYFGPGTRLTVT.

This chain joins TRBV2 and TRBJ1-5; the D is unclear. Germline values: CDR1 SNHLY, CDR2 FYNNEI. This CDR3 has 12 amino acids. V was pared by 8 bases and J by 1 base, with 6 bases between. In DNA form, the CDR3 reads TGTGCCAGCGGAGGGAGCAATCAGCCCCAGCATTTT. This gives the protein CASGGSNQPQHF.

DNA for the CDR3: TGTGCCAGCAGCGTAGTTAAGGGGCGGCGGGGCACTGAAGCTTTCTTT. It yields the protein CASSVVKGRRGTEAFF. The chain combines TRBV9 with TRBJ1-1; D possibly corresponds to TRBD1 (5 bases). The CDR3 sequence is 16 residues long. V was shortened by 0 bases and J by 4 bases, with 16 bases between the two germline ends. CDR1 and CDR2 from the germline V gene are SGDLS and YYNGEE.

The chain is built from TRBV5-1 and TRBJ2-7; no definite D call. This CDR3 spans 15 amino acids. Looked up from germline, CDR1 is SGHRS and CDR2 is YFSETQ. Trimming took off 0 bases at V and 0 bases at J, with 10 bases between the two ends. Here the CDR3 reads CASSLDSYISYEQYF. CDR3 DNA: TGCGCCAGCAGCTTGGACTCCTACATCTCCTACGAGCAGTACTTC.